These 3 T cell receptor beta chains were sequenced from one sample in a study of blood T cell repertoires in COVID-19. Method: immunoSEQ multiplex PCR; TCRdb's copy keeps in-frame clones and lacks some. Of 200,000 to 250,000 clones in the sample, about 83% were seen once. The material sequenced was peripheral blood. These receptors were obtained from a woman of 80 years or more with COVID-19, enrolled during active disease.

This clone is a singleton in its sample. The V and J genes are TRBV21-1 and TRBJ1-4. TRBV21-1 is designated a pseudogene. The CDR3 contains 16 residues. For the CDR3, the DNA is TGTGCCAGCAGCTCAGATCGGGGGGAGACTAATGAAAAACTGTTTTTT. This translates into CASSSDRGETNEKLFF.

The chain joins TRBV3-1 (or the pseudogene TRBV3-2) to TRBJ2-1; maybe TRBD1 (5 bases). The V end was cut by 6 bases, the J end by 1 base, with 7 bases between. Germline loops: CDR1 LGHDT, CDR2 YNNKEL (reference sequence). The CDR3 is 13 residues long. The CDR3 protein is CASRRTSYNEQFF. CDR3 sequence (DNA): TGTGCCAGCAGGAGGACATCCTACAATGAGCAGTTCTTC.

The chain joins TRBV24-1 to TRBJ1-5, with D tentatively TRBD1 (5 bases). The V end lost 5 bases, the J end lost 6 bases, and 13 bases lay between the germline ends. There are 14 residues in the CDR3. Germline-derived CDR1 and CDR2 are KGHDR and SFDVKD. CDR3 amino acids: CATSGPSGGQPQHF. CDR3 nucleotide sequence: TGTGCCACCAGTGGCCCATCCGGGGGTCAGCCCCAGCATTTT.